A selection of T cell receptor beta chains follows, all from one sample in a study of blood T cells in healthy people across ages. TCRdb re-called the 5' RACE reads with MiXCR, one entry per CDR3 protein. The sample has some 1,500,000 distinct CDR3 sequences, approximately 42% seen once. The sequenced material came from blood. These receptors all stem from a woman aged 18-30 years in good health. Both conserved end residues are part of each CDR3. A D gene is named only where the DNA matches it firmly. Where a row states a size, it is once, few, many or the class of an expanded clone; other rows omit it.

d_call j_call clone_size v_call cdr3_nt cdr3_aa
. TRBJ2-7 few TRBV5-1 TGCGCCAGCAGAGAGATTTGGGACACCTACGAGCAGTACTTC CASREIWDTYEQYF
. TRBJ2-3 . TRBV5-4 TGTGCCAGCAGCAGTACCACGGACAGAACAGATACGCAGTATTTT CASSSTTDRTDTQYF
. TRBJ2-1 . TRBV4-1 TGCGCCAGCAGCCAACCCTTCCGGGGACCTAACAATGAGCAGTTCTTC CASSQPFRGPNNEQFF
. TRBJ2-7 . TRBV4-3 TGCGCCAGCAGCCAAGACAGGGACGACTCCTACGAGCAGTACTTC CASSQDRDDSYEQYF
. TRBJ2-2 . TRBV5-4 TGTGCCAGCAGCATCACTCTTGGCACCGGGGAGCTGTTTTTT CASSITLGTGELFF
TRBD1 TRBJ1-1 . TRBV6-1 TGTGCCAGCAGTCAGACAGGACAGGGGGTCGCTTTCTTT CASSQTGQGVAFF
. TRBJ2-7 few TRBV5-1 TGCGCCAGCAGCCGTTCGGGACTCACCAACGAGCAGTACTTC CASSRSGLTNEQYF
. TRBJ1-1 . TRBV10-3 TGTGCCATCAGTGACCCCTTAAGGTTTGAAGCTTTCTTT CAISDPLRFEAFF
TRBD2 TRBJ2-5 once TRBV3-1 TGTGCCAGCAGCCAAGGCTCTAGCGGAGCTCAAGAGACCCAGTACTTC CASSQGSSGAQETQYF
. TRBJ1-1 . TRBV27 TGTGCCAGCCAACCTCACAAGGGTTGGACTGAAGCTTTCTTT CASQPHKGWTEAFF
TRBD1 TRBJ1-1 . TRBV7-2 TGTGCCAGCAGCATACGGACAGGGGTAGTGTTAACTGAAGCTTTCTTT CASSIRTGVVLTEAFF
. TRBJ1-1 . TRBV5-1 TGCGCCAACAGCTTGGTAGGTAGCACTGAAGCTTTCTTT CANSLVGSTEAFF
TRBD2 TRBJ2-7 . TRBV6-2/TRBV6-3 TGTGCCAGCAGTTACATACTCACCGGGACTAGCGGTTCCTCCTACGAGCAGTACTTC CASSYILTGTSGSSYEQYF
TRBD2 TRBJ2-3 few TRBV18 TGTGCCAGCTCACCACCAGGAAGCGGGGCTTTCACAGATACGCAGTATTTT CASSPPGSGAFTDTQYF
TRBD2 TRBJ2-1 few TRBV20-1 TGCAGTGCCCGGAGGGGCGGGGGAACCGACAATGAGCAGTTCTTC CSARRGGGTDNEQFF
. TRBJ1-5 . TRBV7-9 TGTGCCAGCAGCCATAGCGGGTCATATAGCAATCAGCCCCAGCATTTT CASSHSGSYSNQPQHF
TRBD2 TRBJ2-3 many TRBV20-1 TGCAGTGCTTCACGGGGGGGCCGGGATACGCAGTATTTT CSASRGGRDTQYF
. TRBJ2-6 few TRBV7-9 TGTGCCAGCACGAGGAACAGGACGTCTGGGGCCAACGTCCTGACTTTC CASTRNRTSGANVLTF
TRBD2 TRBJ2-4 many TRBV29-1 TGCAGCGTTGAACTAGCGGGGAAGAACATTCAGTACTTC CSVELAGKNIQYF
. TRBJ1-2 many TRBV12-3/TRBV12-4 TGTGCCAGCAGTTTAGGTTTTGGCTACACCTTC CASSLGFGYTF
TRBD1 TRBJ2-7 . TRBV4-3 TGCGCCAGCAGCCAAGATGACAGGGGCTCCTACAATGAGCAGTACTTC CASSQDDRGSYNEQYF
. TRBJ1-1 few TRBV29-1 TGCAGCGTTGCCCCTTTAAACAGGGACACTGAAGCTTTCTTT CSVAPLNRDTEAFF